This T cell receptor (beta chain) was recorded in a study of T cells in Graves' hyperthyroidism and ophthalmopathy. Study information: Peripheral blood samples were taken at initial diagnosis, prior to any treatment.

Researchers amplified the TCR beta CDR3 regions from RNA transcripts. The primer set for the first-round RT-PCR of the TCR CDR3 was HTBI. TCRdb redid the calling of the multiplex PCR reads with MiXCR, one entry per CDR3 protein. The table lists around 290,000 distinct CDR3 sequences, less than 15% of them singletons. V lost 2 bases to trimming and J lost 13 bases, with 0 bases between them. The CDR3 has 8 amino acids. Germline values: CDR1 WNHNN, CDR2 SYGVQD (reference sequence). Regarding the study as a whole: Expanded thyroid clonotypes (above 0.001) were mostly also found in blood.

Using around 10 ml of fresh peripheral blood, PBMCs were prepared. This clonotype was seen a few times. What it binds is unknown. The clonotype originates from a woman aged 25-40 years with Graves' hyperthyroidism that later progressed to Graves' ophthalmopathy. The rearrangement links TRBV10-1 to TRBJ2-1, with unresolved D. Sequenced input: blood. The CDR3 DNA reads TGCGCCAGCAGTGAGCAGTTCTTC. It yields the protein CASSEQFF.